This T cell receptor (beta chain) was sequenced during a study of early T cells in non-severe SARS-CoV-2 infection. This CDR3 spans 13 amino acids. Germline-derived CDR1 and CDR2 are MRHNA and SNTAGT. Trimming stripped 11 bases from V and 3 bases from J, with 15 bases between. This clonotype occurred many times. Researchers attached unique molecular identifiers to individual cDNA molecules. Using its own MiXCR run on the 5' RACE reads, TCRdb lists one record per CDR3 protein. The top ten clones hold 9.4% of a sample with approximately 52,000 distinct CDR3 sequences, over 7.5% of them seen once. The receptor was derived from an adult who was a healthcare worker with PCR-confirmed SARS-CoV-2 infection or an uninfected control (not recorded which). This chain uses TRBV6-4 with TRBJ2-3; D possibly corresponds to TRBD1 (6 bases). The specimen was whole blood. The CDR3 DNA is TGTGCCTCAGGGGAAAGTGATACAGATACGCAGTATTTT. Amino acid sequence: CASGESDTDTQYF.